The sequence of this T cell receptor beta chain was determined in a study of blood T cell repertoires in COVID-19 (dated by TCRdb to the early 2020s). In the study overall: Collaborator samples came from the United States, Italy and Spain and covered acute and convalescent phases of COVID-19. The sample metadata nearly always contained a de-identified subject ID, COVID-19 status, age in years and sex. The samples were drawn from two sources: the first 160 participants of the ongoing ImmuneRACE study, and approximately 1,300 subjects contributed by 6 global collaborators. A freely available public database, intended as a resource for researchers studying the immune response to SARS-CoV-2, is where the repertoires were released. Where HLA class I and class II types were available, the types were taken from metadata supplied by the sample provider, not from assay-based typing. The prospective study material was composed of cDNA or gDNA derived from T cells, B-cell-depleted T cells, or PBMCs. Subjects who had been exposed to COVID-19, were actively infected with it, or had recovered from it provided the deeply sampled blood TCRbeta repertoires that made up the dataset.

Notes on this clone: Its antigen target is currently unknown. No much larger clone is present one base from it, and per-base qualities are unavailable.

Study-level results and caveats: The quantity of clinical and demographic metadata differed by source and by participant and was supplied without curation.

The collaborating institutions used their own protocols to collect whole blood in K2EDTA tubes. Collaborator samples were shipped for TCRbeta analysis as frozen whole blood, isolated PBMCs, or DNA extracted from either sample type. Reading from cysteine to phenylalanine, the CDR3 counts 14 amino acids. CDR3 DNA only is kept here, 42 bases in frame from base 1. The junction shows trimming of 4 bases on V and 4 bases on J, plus 15 bases between the germline ends. Looking up the germline V gene yields CDR1 SGHRS and CDR2 YFSETQ. The immunoSEQ Assay, a bias-controlled multiplex PCR, was used to amplify TCRbeta CDR3 regions from genomic DNA. From the authors' description of their analysis: The number of nucleated cells in each sample was estimated from the amplification of reference gene primers within the assay. Sequence reads were collapsed and filtered to measure the absolute abundance of every unique TCRbeta CDR3 rearrangement. For each sample, productive Simpson clonality was calculated by taking the square root of Simpson's diversity index across productive rearrangements. TCRdb limited this immuneACCESS table to in-frame rearrangements with V and J called. A share of clones is missing; checked studies link under half to unresolved V genes, and the rest is unexplained. The DNA was the basis for D and trimming; V, J and clone size are from that table. The sample table holds tens of thousands of clones, of which approximately 91% were seen once. Approximately 29% of the sample comes from the top ten.

The chain is encoded by TRBV5-1 joined to TRBJ2-7; the best D guess is TRBD1, with 6 bases matching. The sequencing input was peripheral blood. The clonotype originates from a man between 50 and 59 years old with acute or convalescent COVID-19. The CDR3 sequence is CASSRDRSQYEQYF. The nucleotides are TGCGCCAGCAGCCGCGACAGGTCCCAATACGAGCAGTACTTC.